The 17 T cell receptor beta chains below come from one sample, sequenced in a study of naive and memory T cell subsets. An equimolar mix of two oligonucleotides served as the beta constant-region primer for TRBC1 and TRBC2. The ligated cDNA underwent four PCR rounds using SP2 and nested alpha and beta constant-region primers. TCRdb re-called the UMI-ligation and nested PCR reads with MiXCR, one entry per CDR3 protein. The profile shows 25,000 to 40,000 distinct CDR3 sequences, roughly 20% of them singletons. The specimen sequenced was effector memory CD4+ T cells from blood. Stated subset: effector memory, CD45RA- CD27-. The receptors stem from a human donor in good health.

This clonotype turned up a few times. The chain combines TRBV5-1 with TRBJ2-5; D may be TRBD1 (6 bases). Germline CDR1 SGHRS, CDR2 YFSETQ. The CDR3 has 14 residues. V gave up 0 bases and J gave up 5 bases, with 11 bases separating them. CDR3 protein: CASSLEGVRETQYF. CDR3 DNA sequence: TGCGCCAGCAGCTTGGAGGGGGTCCGGGAGACCCAGTACTTC.

In its sample, this clonotype was seen a few times. The chain uses TRBV29-1 and TRBJ1-2; D is undetermined. The CDR3 loop spans 11 amino acids. The germline CDR1 and CDR2 sequences are SQVTM and ANQGSEA. V was cut by 1 base and J by 4 bases, with 4 bases left in between. CDR3 region: CSVEVVYGYTF. CDR3 bases: TGCAGCGTTGAAGTAGTCTATGGCTACACCTTC.

This clonotype has just a few counts. The V and J genes are TRBV20-1 and TRBJ2-3; 9 bases agree with TRBD2. The CDR3 sequence is 14 residues long. Per germline, CDR1 DFQATT and CDR2 SNEGSKA (reference sequence). V gave up 8 bases and J gave up 1 base; unmatched junction bases: 7. The CDR3 nucleotides read TGCAGTCCTCAATTAGCGGGAGGCACAGATACGCAGTATTTT. It is translated as CSPQLAGGTDTQYF.

This clonotype was seen more than once but under ten times. The chain couples TRBV24-1 to TRBJ2-5, with D maybe TRBD1 (5 bases). Looked up from germline, CDR1 is KGHDR and CDR2 is SFDVKD. Trimming took 4 bases from V and 3 from J, leaving 8 bases between them. The CDR3 is 13 residues long. For the CDR3, the DNA is TGTGCCACCAGTGACCCAGGGAAAGAGACCCAGTACTTC. Its protein is CATSDPGKETQYF.

The V call is TRBV5-1, the J call TRBJ2-3; tentative D call: TRBD2 (5 bases). Trimming stripped 0 bases from V and 8 bases from J, with 13 bases between. The germline gives CDR1 SGHRS, CDR2 YFSETQ. The CDR3 runs to 14 residues. In nucleotides, the CDR3 is TGCGCCAGCAGCTTGGATCCAGTTGAGGGTACGCAGTATTTT. Translated: CASSLDPVEGTQYF. The full variable domain, in which reference TRBV5-1 and TRBJ2-3 provide the parts outside the CDR3, is KAGVTQTPRYLIKTRGQQVTLSCSPISGHRSVSWYQQTPGQGLQFLFEYFSETQRNKGNFPGRFSGRQFSNSRSEMNVSTLELGDSALYLCASSLDPVEGTQYFGPGTRLTVL.

A few counts support this clonotype. V is TRBV20-1 and J is TRBJ1-6, with no clear D. The CDR3 consists of 14 residues. CDR1 DFQATT and CDR2 SNEGSKA come from the germline V gene (reference sequence). The ends were cut back, 1 base at V and 10 bases at J, with 14 bases in the middle. This CDR3 reads CSARARNIGSPLHF. The CDR3 DNA reads as TGCAGTGCTAGAGCCAGGAACATAGGCTCACCCCTCCACTTT.

This clonotype was counted between two and nine times. The J gene is TRBJ2-7, the V gene TRBV20-1; 10 bases line up with TRBD2. Germline CDR1 is DFQATT and CDR2 is SNEGSKA (reference sequence). Germline trimming cut 4 bases from V and 7 bases from J; bases unmatched to any gene: 13. The CDR3 covers 15 residues. Here the CDR3 DNA reads TGCAGTGCTACCCCCGCGCTAGCGGGAGCCCATGAGCAGTACTTC. This encodes CSATPALAGAHEQYF.

By frequency in the sample, this clonotype is medium-sized. The V and J genes are TRBV12-3 or TRBV12-4 and TRBJ2-7, with 7 positions matching TRBD2. Trimming took 11 bases from V and 0 from J; bases not matched to a gene: 28. The CDR3 sequence is 20 residues long. This chain's CDR3 is CAPKTSNFSSLSDSSYEQYF. The CDR3 DNA reads as TGTGCCCCCAAGACTAGCAATTTTTCTTCACTTTCGGACTCCTCCTACGAGCAGTACTTC.

This clonotype showed up many times. The chain is built from TRBV10-1 and TRBJ1-1; TRBD1 matches 8 bases. The V gene's germline CDR1 is WNHNN and CDR2 SYGVQD (reference sequence). This CDR3 has 13 amino acids. J lost 6 bases, V lost 10 bases, and 10 bases had no gene match. As DNA, the CDR3 is TGCGCCACTGCACGACAGGGGTCGGCTGAAGCTTTCTTT. Translating it yields CATARQGSAEAFF.

This clonotype was seen repeatedly, ten times or more. CDR3 coding DNA: TGTGCCAGCAGTTTGAGAGCTAACTATGGCTACACCTTC. It translates to CASSLRANYGYTF. The chain recombines TRBV28 with TRBJ1-2, with D hard to call. V lost 3 bases to trimming and J lost 0 bases, with 5 bases between them. The CDR3 consists of 13 residues. CDR1 is MDHEN and CDR2 is SYDVKM in the germline V gene.

This clonotype was counted between two and nine times. This CDR3 is CASTTRTKNNEQFF. Written as DNA, the CDR3 is TGTGCCAGCACTACCAGAACTAAGAACAATGAGCAGTTCTTC. J is TRBJ2-1 and V is TRBV12-3 or TRBV12-4; D unclear. V was trimmed by 7 bases and J by 5 bases, leaving 15 bases between them. The CDR3 length is 14 residues.

This clonotype was counted many times. This chain joins TRBV4-1 and TRBJ2-7; 7 nucleotides match TRBD1. CDR3 length equals 14 residues. V gave up 4 bases and J gave up 4 bases; unmatched junction bases: 7. Germline CDR1 is MGHRA and CDR2 is YSYEKL. CDR3 nucleotide sequence: TGCGCCAGCAGCCTCGTCGAGGGGGCATACGAGCAGTACTTC. This codes for CASSLVEGAYEQYF.

This rearrangement joins TRBV6-4 to TRBJ2-3, with 11 bases lining up with TRBD2. The CDR3 is made up of 15 amino acids. Germline V gene sequence: CDR1 MRHNA, CDR2 SNTAGT. V lost 5 bases and J lost 2; bases outside the gene matches: 3. This chain's CDR3 is CASSLAGGDTDTQYF. As DNA, the CDR3 is TGTGCCAGCAGTCTAGCGGGAGGAGACACAGATACGCAGTATTTT.

This clonotype was recorded many times. The chain uses TRBV4-3 and TRBJ1-6; the D gene is possibly TRBD1 (5 bases). The CDR3 loop spans 15 amino acids. Deletions cut 3 bases from V and 7 bases from J, with 13 bases between. The germline CDR1 and CDR2 sequences are LGHNA and YSLEER. The CDR3 region has the DNA TGCGCCAGCAGCCACGATACCGGGGCGAATTCACCCCTCCACTTT. Translation gives CASSHDTGANSPLHF.

Only a few counts were recorded for this clonotype. The gene calls are TRBV6-1 and TRBJ2-2, with D maybe TRBD1 (5 bases). Germline V CDR1 and CDR2: MNHNS, SASEGT. The CDR3 is 14 amino acids. Trimming removed 8 bases from V and 0 bases from J, with 10 bases in between. The CDR3 region has the DNA TGTGCCAGCGTATTCAGGGCGAACACCGGGGAGCTGTTTTTT. It yields the protein CASVFRANTGELFF.

J is TRBJ1-4 and V is TRBV12-3 or TRBV12-4; D call uncertain. V shed 5 bases and J shed 8 bases, with 15 bases lying between them. The CDR3 has 14 amino acids. CDR3 DNA: TGTGCCAGCAGTCTCCAACCCCGTAGGGAAAAACTGTTTTTT. Translation gives CASSLQPRREKLFF.

The genes are TRBV3-1 and TRBJ1-5, with D perhaps matching TRBD1 (5 bases). There are 14 residues in the CDR3. The ends were cut back, 2 bases at V and 5 bases at J, with 10 bases in the middle. The germline CDR1 and CDR2 sequences are LGHDT and YNNKEL (reference sequence). CDR3: CASSQSQGHQPQHF. The CDR3 DNA follows: TGTGCCAGCAGCCAATCGCAGGGCCATCAGCCCCAGCATTTT.